This T cell receptor beta chain was profiled in a study of T cells in Graves' hyperthyroidism and ophthalmopathy. Amplification targeted TCR beta CDR3 regions from RNA transcripts. HTBI primers were employed in a first-round RT-PCR of the TCR CDR3. TCRdb ran MiXCR on the multiplex PCR reads and lists one entry per CDR3 protein. The profile shows about 660,000 distinct CDR3 sequences, roughly 45% of them singletons. Patients were excluded because of uncontrolled infection, other autoimmune disease, pregnancy or lactation. V was clipped by 2 bases and J by 7 bases, with 15 bases between them. CDR1 is SGHRS and CDR2 is YFSETQ in the germline V gene. CDR3 size: 14 residues.

The specimen sequenced was peripheral blood or thyroid tissue (not recorded which). This sequence originates from an adult man with Graves' disease, either hyperthyroidism or ophthalmopathy (not recorded which). This sequence joins TRBV5-1 and TRBJ1-1; no firm D call. As DNA, the CDR3 is TGCGCCAGCAGCTTAGGAGAGTCCTACGATGAAGCTTTCTTT. It specifies CASSLGESYDEAFF.